The 9 T cell receptor beta chains reported below all come from one sample, sequenced in a study of blood T cell repertoires in COVID-19. Some clones are missing from TCRdb's copy, which holds only in-frame ones; the method was immunoSEQ multiplex PCR. The sample includes about 110,000 clones, 60% to 80% of them seen just once. The specimen sequenced was peripheral blood. These TCRs come from an elderly woman with active or convalescent COVID-19.

This chain connects TRBV5-4 to TRBJ2-2; 10 positions match TRBD1. Germline CDR1 SGHNT, CDR2 YYREEE (reference sequence). V dropped 2 bases and J dropped 2; count of bases not matched to a gene: 12. The CDR3 contains 19 residues. CDR3 sequence (DNA): TGTGCCAGCAGCTTTGGCCTCGGGGACAGGGGTCCTAACACCGGGGAGCTGTTTTTT. It codes for CASSFGLGDRGPNTGELFF.

The chain uses TRBV7-6 and TRBJ2-3; D is unresolved. From germline, CDR1 is SGHVS and CDR2 FNYEAQ. This CDR3 is built from 10 residues. Trimming took 4 bases from V and 10 from J, leaving 6 bases between them. CDR3 loop: CASSSLAQYF. The DNA of the CDR3 is TGTGCCAGCAGCTCTCTAGCGCAGTATTTT.

This sequence joins TRBV5-1 and TRBJ2-7, with TRBD2 matching 11 bases. Germline assignment: CDR1 SGHRS and CDR2 YFSETQ. The CDR3 is 15 residues long. The trim removed 0 bases at V and 2 bases at J, leaving 1 base unmatched. The CDR3 loop reads CASSLVTSGTYEQYF. The CDR3 nucleotides read TGCGCCAGCAGCTTGGTGACTAGCGGGACCTACGAGCAGTACTTC.

The CDR3 nucleotides are TGTGCCAGCAGTCCGGGACTAGCGGGATCGGAGACCCAGTACTTC. Its protein product is CASSPGLAGSETQYF. The chain couples TRBV28 to TRBJ2-5; 13 bases are shared with TRBD2. From germline, CDR1 is MDHEN and CDR2 SYDVKM. With 5 bases clipped from V and 5 bases from J, the junction kept 5 bases outside the gene matches. The CDR3 runs 15 residues.

This chain links TRBV28 with TRBJ1-2; a weak D match, TRBD1 (5 bases). This CDR3 has 15 residues. Trimming took off 3 bases at V and 7 bases at J, with 18 bases between the two ends. Per the germline V gene, CDR1 is MDHEN and CDR2 is SYDVKM. The CDR3 bases are TGTGCCAGCAGTTTGGGGGGGAGGTTGACTAGTGGCTACACCTTC. It translates to CASSLGGRLTSGYTF.

This clone was recorded a few times. DNA for the CDR3: TGTGCCAGCAGCTTAGGGGTGCCTAGGTCACCCCTCCACTTT. Amino acids: CASSLGVPRSPLHF. V gene TRBV11-2 combines with J gene TRBJ1-6, with D uncertain. Trimming shortened V by 1 base and J by 10 bases, and 11 bases separated the two germline ends. The CDR3 consists of 14 residues. The V gene's germline CDR1 is SGHAT and CDR2 FQNNGV.

This clone was seen a few times. The sample has other DNA sequences that encode this CDR3 too. This chain connects TRBV5-1 to TRBJ2-1, with 9 bases that match TRBD1. The CDR3 is 15 amino acids. V shed 3 bases and J 7 bases; nucleotides not matched to a gene: 8. Germline V gene lookup returns CDR1 SGHRS and CDR2 YFSETQ. CDR3 in DNA: TGCGCCAGCAGCTCGGGACAGGGAGTTTCTAATGAGCAGTTCTTC. Residues: CASSSGQGVSNEQFF.

The chain uses TRBV19 and TRBJ1-1, with a weak D call TRBD1 (5 bases). The V gene's germline CDR1 is LNHDA and CDR2 SQIVND (reference sequence). The CDR3 length is 13 residues. V lost 5 bases and J lost 3, with 10 bases in between. CDR3 sequence reads: CASSRIRDTEAFF. The CDR3, as DNA: TGTGCCAGTAGTCGGATCAGGGACACTGAAGCTTTCTTT.

The J gene is TRBJ2-7, the V gene TRBV29-1; D uncertain. V was pared by 6 bases and J by 7 bases, with 13 bases between. CDR1 is SQVTM and CDR2 is ANQGSEA in the germline V gene. The CDR3 runs to 11 residues. CDR3 amino acids: CSVAGSGEQYF. CDR3 bases: TGCAGCGTGGCCGGGTCTGGAGAGCAGTACTTC.